The 10 T cell receptor beta chains reported below all come from one sample, sequenced in a study of control samples from healthy donors and cancer patients. The protocol was immunoSEQ multiplex PCR, while the TCRdb copy is restricted to in-frame clones and leaves out a portion. Of tens of thousands of clones listed, about 87% are singletons. The material sequenced was blood. Source of these receptors: a woman aged 65 to 85 in good health.

The chain employs TRBV6-2 or TRBV6-3 and TRBJ1-5; D is possibly TRBD1 (5 bases). CDR3 length: 14 residues. V lost 5 bases and J lost 1, with 9 bases in between. Germline CDR1 is MNHEY and CDR2 is SVGEGT. This chain's CDR3 is CASSQGLSNQPQHF. CDR3 coding DNA: TGTGCCAGCAGTCAGGGACTAAGCAATCAGCCCCAGCATTTT.

The rearrangement links TRBV29-1 to TRBJ1-6, with 9 bases matching TRBD1. The V and J ends lost 6 bases and 10 bases, in that order; junction bases with no gene match: 10. Germline lookup yields CDR1 SQVTM and CDR2 ANQGSEA. The length of the CDR3 is 14 residues. The DNA for the CDR3 is TGCAGCGTACAGGGGGCGAGTTCGAAATCACCCCTCCACTTT. As protein: CSVQGASSKSPLHF. The whole variable domain, remainder taken from reference TRBV29-1 and TRBJ1-6, is SAVISQKPSRDICQRGTSLTIQCQVDSQVTMMFWYRQQPGQSLTLIATANQGSEATYESGFVIDKFPISRPNLTFSTLTVSNMSPEDSSIYLCSVQGASSKSPLHFGNGTRLTVT.

The chain joins TRBV11-3 to TRBJ2-1; 8 bases are a match to TRBD2. In germline, CDR1 is SGHNT, CDR2 YENEEA. V was pared by 3 bases and J by 0 bases, with 10 bases of the junction left unmatched. The CDR3 is 18 residues long. The CDR3, as DNA: TGTGCCAGCAGCTTGGCGGGAGGCTCCCTGAGCTCCTACAATGAGCAGTTCTTC. Translated, it gives CASSLAGGSLSSYNEQFF.

This chain uses TRBV18 with TRBJ1-3, with TRBD1 matching 7 bases. Germline V lookup: CDR1 KGHSH, CDR2 LQKENI. The CDR3 sequence is 15 residues long. Trimming at V came to 3 bases and at J to 2 bases, leaving 4 bases not matched to a gene. In nucleotides, the CDR3 is TGTGCCAGCTCACCGACAGGGTTCCCTGGAAACACCATATATTTT. Encoded protein: CASSPTGFPGNTIYF.

The genes are TRBV3-1 (or the pseudogene TRBV3-2) and TRBJ1-1; D uncertain. CDR1 LGHDT and CDR2 YNNKEL come from the germline V gene (reference sequence). Trimming pared 3 bases from V and 0 bases from J, leaving 5 bases between. This CDR3 comprises 13 residues. CDR3: CASSQTMNTEAFF. The CDR3 coding sequence is TGTGCCAGCAGCCAGACCATGAACACTGAAGCTTTCTTT.

This sequence joins TRBV3-1 (or the pseudogene TRBV3-2) and TRBJ1-1; TRBD1 matches at 10 bases. With V trimmed by 4 bases and J by 5 bases, 4 bases remained unmatched. Looked up from germline, CDR1 is LGHDT and CDR2 is YNNKEL (reference sequence). This CDR3 has 14 amino acids. The CDR3 region is CASSLRQGATEAFF. The DNA for the CDR3 is TGTGCCAGCAGCCTCCGACAGGGGGCTACTGAAGCTTTCTTT.

This chain uses TRBV11-3 with TRBJ2-2; no clear D gene. Trimming removed 5 bases from V and 5 bases from J, with 12 bases in between. The CDR3 length is 14 residues. CDR1 is SGHNT, CDR2 YENEEA, per germline. The CDR3 DNA sequence: TGTGCCAGCAGCCTGGACCCGGCAACCGGGGAGCTGTTTTTT. Its protein is CASSLDPATGELFF.

The V gene is TRBV30, the J gene TRBJ1-2; tentatively, D is TRBD1 (5 bases). The V gene's germline CDR1 is GTSNPN and CDR2 SVGIG (reference sequence). V was trimmed by 0 bases and J by 7 bases, leaving 12 bases between them. The length of the CDR3 is 13 residues. The CDR3 reads CAWSVTGEGGYTF. CDR3 in DNA: TGTGCCTGGAGTGTTACGGGGGAGGGTGGCTACACCTTC. The full variable domain, in which reference TRBV30 and TRBJ1-2 provide the parts outside the CDR3, is SQTIHQWPATLVQPVGSPLSLECTVEGTSNPNLYWYRQAAGRGLQLLFYSVGIGQISSEVPQNLSASRPQDRQFILSSKKLLLSDSGFYLCAWSVTGEGGYTFGSGTRLTVV.

This chain uses TRBV6-5 with TRBJ2-5; 9 nucleotides line up with TRBD1. V lost 4 bases, J lost 8 bases, and 5 bases stayed unmatched. Germline V CDR1 and CDR2: MNHEY, SVGAGI. This CDR3 is 13 amino acids long. DNA of the CDR3: TGTGCCAGCAGTTCGGGACAGGGTTCTACCCAGTACTTC. Translation gives CASSSGQGSTQYF.

The gene calls are TRBV19 and TRBJ2-7; the D gene could be TRBD1 or TRBD2 (5 bases each). CDR3 length: 16 residues. The V gene lost 5 bases and the J gene lost 1 base, with 18 bases spanning the gap. Per the germline V gene, CDR1 is LNHDA and CDR2 is SQIVND (reference sequence). The CDR3 spells CASSLSTGTISYEQYF. In DNA, the CDR3 is TGTGCCAGTAGTCTCTCAACCGGGACCATTTCCTACGAGCAGTACTTC.